The entry that follows covers one T cell receptor (beta chain) sequence. What it binds is not known. Treatment defined: roughly 10-day PBMC culture with coronavirus spike peptide pools or control peptides (ViraFEST assay). Per germline, CDR1 SGHRS and CDR2 YFSETQ. This CDR3 is built from 13 residues. Trimming shortened V by 2 bases and J by 0 bases, and 4 bases separated the two germline ends. Cultured CD4+ T cells had their DNA profiled by the Oncomine TCR Beta short-read assay. In TCRdb, the PCR reads were re-called with MiXCR into one record per CDR3 protein. The sample holds some 19,000 distinct CDR3 sequences, around 42% seen once. This sample stems from a study of vaccination and CD4 T cells after COVID-19. Looking at the study overall: Each post-COVID sample was drawn after diagnosis, and the median interval was approximately 96 days (range 35 to 161). The authors used overlapping spike peptides from SARS-CoV-2, HCoV-NL63, HCoV-OC43 and HCoV-229E to stimulate cells.

Study results and limitations: Convalescent patients displayed spike mono-reactivity in 304 of 307 vaccine-specific clones. The median number of SARS-CoV-2-reactive clonotypes increased from 21 to 38, a change that did not reach significance.

This TCR derives from a human donor who had recovered from COVID-19. Sequenced input: CD4+ T cells from blood, cultured in vitro. The V call is TRBV5-1, the J call TRBJ2-3; no reliable D call. The CDR3 loop reads CASSLGSTDTQYF. The CDR3 nucleotides are TGCGCCAGCAGCTTAGGGAGCACAGATACGCAGTATTTT.